These 27 T cell receptor beta chains share one sample of origin, sequenced in a study of blood T cell repertoires in COVID-19. The method was immunoSEQ multiplex PCR; TCRdb's version includes in-frame clones alone and lacks a portion of them. The sample consists of 250,000 or so clones, around 80% of them appearing once. The sequenced sample consisted of peripheral blood. The receptors were gathered from a man aged 55 to 69 with acute or convalescent COVID-19.

V gene TRBV5-1 combines with J gene TRBJ1-5; D uncertain. Germline V gene lookup returns CDR1 SGHRS and CDR2 YFSETQ. The CDR3 has 15 residues. V lost 1 base and J lost 1, with 9 bases in between. CDR3 DNA sequence: TGCGCCAGCAGCTTGCGGGGAGGCAGCAATCAGCCCCAGCATTTT. Amino acid sequence: CASSLRGGSNQPQHF. Based on the CDR3 plus reference TRBV5-1 and TRBJ1-5, the full variable domain is KAGVTQTPRYLIKTRGQQVTLSCSPISGHRSVSWYQQTPGQGLQFLFEYFSETQRNKGNFPGRFSGRQFSNSRSEMNVSTLELGDSALYLCASSLRGGSNQPQHFGDGTRLSIL.

The chain links TRBV6-6 to TRBJ2-7; TRBD1 is a possible D gene (6 bases). The CDR3 covers 14 residues. Germline V gives CDR1 MNHNY, CDR2 SVGAGI (reference sequence). Trimming pared 2 bases from V and 5 bases from J, leaving 13 bases between. This chain's CDR3 is CASSYIRDTNEQYF. The DNA for the CDR3 is TGTGCCAGCAGTTACATCCGGGACACCAACGAGCAGTACTTC.

This clone was detected a few times. This chain connects TRBV10-3 to TRBJ1-2, with a possible D match to TRBD1 (5 bases). The V and J ends lost 3 bases and 5 bases respectively, with 16 bases between them. In germline, CDR1 is ENHRY, CDR2 SYGVKD. This CDR3 spans 15 amino acids. CDR3 amino acids: CAISDDSQGVYGYTF. CDR3 nucleotide sequence: TGTGCCATCAGTGACGACAGCCAGGGTGTATATGGCTACACCTTC.

The rearrangement links TRBV9 to TRBJ2-1, with 7 bases aligning to TRBD2. Unmatched junction bases numbered 6, after V lost 3 bases and J lost 3 bases. The CDR3 sequence is 15 residues long. The V gene's germline CDR1 is SGDLS and CDR2 YYNGEE. CDR3 amino acids: CASSAAGDHYNEQFF. The CDR3 DNA reads TGTGCCAGCAGCGCGGCGGGGGATCACTACAATGAGCAGTTCTTC.

This chain uses TRBV7-3 with TRBJ2-7; D might be TRBD1 (6 bases). Germline CDR1 is SGHTA and CDR2 is FQGTGA. The CDR3 spans 13 residues. Trimming took 5 bases from V and 3 from J, leaving 11 bases between them. The CDR3: CASSAGDYYEQYF. The CDR3 DNA is TGTGCCAGCAGCGCAGGGGATTACTACGAGCAGTACTTC. The full variable domain, in which reference TRBV7-3 and TRBJ2-7 provide the parts outside the CDR3, is GAGVSQTPSNKVTEKGKYVELRCDPISGHTALYWYRQSLGQGPEFLIYFQGTGAADDSGLPNDRFFAVRPEGSVSTLKIQRTERGDSAVYLCASSAGDYYEQYFGPGTRLTVT.

The CDR3 bases are TGTGCCAGCAGCACAGGGAATAGCAATCAGCCCCAGCATTTT. It encodes CASSTGNSNQPQHF. This chain uses TRBV7-9 with TRBJ1-5; tentatively, D is TRBD1 (6 bases). CDR1 SEHNR and CDR2 FQNEAQ come from the germline V gene (reference sequence). The V gene lost 5 bases and the J gene lost 0 bases, with 8 bases spanning the gap. CDR3 length: 14 amino acids.

CDR3 region: CASSQGAGVGYTF. The CDR3 bases are TGTGCCAGCAGCCAAGGGGCAGGGGTTGGCTACACCTTC. The chain combines TRBV3-1 (or the pseudogene TRBV3-2) with TRBJ1-2, with D possibly being TRBD1 (6 bases). In germline, CDR1 is LGHDT, CDR2 YNNKEL (reference sequence). The CDR3 is 13 amino acids. V was cut by 1 base and J by 7 bases, with 10 bases left in between.

For the CDR3, the DNA is TGTGCCAGCAGCTTAGTACTAGCTGGGAACGAGCAGTACTTC. It is translated as CASSLVLAGNEQYF. The J gene is TRBJ2-7, the V gene TRBV7-9, with a weak D call TRBD2 (6 bases). The length of the CDR3 is 14 residues. Trimming took off 1 base at V and 5 bases at J, with 12 bases between the two ends. Per germline, CDR1 SEHNR and CDR2 FQNEAQ (reference sequence).

This clone was observed once. This chain links TRBV6-6 with TRBJ2-1; possibly TRBD2 for D (7 bases). Trimming pared 8 bases from V and 6 bases from J, leaving 14 bases between. The CDR3 has 13 amino acids. CDR1 and CDR2 from the germline V gene are MNHNY and SVGAGI (reference sequence). As DNA, the CDR3 is TGTGCCAGCTGGTGGGAGGGGGTCAATGAGCAGTTCTTC. Translation gives CASWWEGVNEQFF.

This chain uses TRBV18 with TRBJ2-1, with TRBD2 identical over 9 bases. There are 14 residues in the CDR3. V dropped 3 bases and J dropped 7; count of bases not matched to a gene: 4. Germline V lookup: CDR1 KGHSH, CDR2 LQKENI. The CDR3 region has the DNA TGTGCCAGCTCACCCGCGGGAGGGTTAAATGAGCAGTTCTTC. Its translation: CASSPAGGLNEQFF. The full variable domain, completed using reference TRBV18 and TRBJ2-1, is NAGVMQNPRHLVRRRGQEARLRCSPMKGHSHVYWYRQLPEEGLKFMVYLQKENIIDESGMPKERFSAEFPKEGPSILRIQQVVRGDSAAYFCASSPAGGLNEQFFGPGTRLTVL.

This clone was found once. This chain connects TRBV4-1 to TRBJ2-7; 7 bases match TRBD2. In germline, CDR1 is MGHRA, CDR2 YSYEKL. CDR3 length: 17 amino acids. The J segment lost 2 bases and the V segment lost 0 bases, leaving 10 bases of the junction unmatched. CDR3 loop: CASSQDSWGGRTYEQYF. The DNA for the CDR3 is TGCGCCAGCAGCCAAGACTCCTGGGGGGGGAGGACCTACGAGCAGTACTTC.

The genes are TRBV19 and TRBJ1-5; D remains ambiguous. Between the trimmed V and J ends, which lost 8 bases and 0 bases, there was a span of 8 bases. The CDR3 sequence is 13 residues long. Per the germline V gene, CDR1 is LNHDA and CDR2 is SQIVND (reference sequence). CDR3 coding DNA: TGTGCCAGTTCCGACTATAGCAATCAGCCCCAGCATTTT. It specifies CASSDYSNQPQHF. Together with reference TRBV19 and TRBJ1-5, the CDR3 gives the full variable domain: DGGITQSPKYLFRKEGQNVTLSCEQNLNHDAMYWYRQDPGQGLRLIYYSQIVNDFQKGDIAEGYSVSREKKESFPLTVTSAQKNPTAFYLCASSDYSNQPQHFGDGTRLSIL.

The chain couples TRBV7-8 to TRBJ1-5; unclear D gene. V was trimmed by 2 bases and J by 0 bases, leaving 14 bases between them. CDR3 length equals 17 residues. Germline V lookup: CDR1 SGHVS, CDR2 FQNEAQ. CDR3 DNA: TGTGCCAGCAGCTTATCTGCCGTCGGGTATAGCAATCAGCCCCAGCATTTT. It encodes CASSLSAVGYSNQPQHF.

The V and J genes are TRBV19 and TRBJ2-3; possibly TRBD2 for D (5 bases). With 3 bases removed from V and 6 bases from J, the gap between germline ends came to 10 bases. CDR3 length: 13 amino acids. The V gene's germline CDR1 is LNHDA and CDR2 SQIVND (reference sequence). The CDR3 coding sequence is TGTGCCAGTAGTATCGGGGTGGGGGATACGCAGTATTTT. This translates into CASSIGVGDTQYF.

This chain connects TRBV5-3 to TRBJ1-2, with TRBD1 matching 10 bases. TRBV5-3 is classed as an ORF, of uncertain function. J was trimmed by 0 bases and V by 3 bases; bases with no gene match: 5. CDR3 length: 16 residues. CDR3 in DNA: TGTGCCAGAAGCTACCGGGACAGGGGATCTAACTATGGCTACACCTTC. Residues: CARSYRDRGSNYGYTF.

This clone was counted a single time. V is TRBV18 and J is TRBJ2-3, with 15 bases aligning to TRBD2. The junction had 19 bases not matched to a gene; V was cut back by 3 bases and J by 3 bases. CDR1 is KGHSH and CDR2 is LQKENI in the germline V gene. This CDR3 region has 22 residues. The CDR3 loop is CASSPRDRVGLAGGPRTDTQYF. The CDR3 nucleotides read TGTGCCAGCTCACCGCGGGACAGGGTTGGACTAGCGGGAGGGCCTCGGACAGATACGCAGTATTTT. Combining the CDR3 with reference TRBV18 and TRBJ2-3 gives the whole variable domain NAGVMQNPRHLVRRRGQEARLRCSPMKGHSHVYWYRQLPEEGLKFMVYLQKENIIDESGMPKERFSAEFPKEGPSILRIQQVVRGDSAAYFCASSPRDRVGLAGGPRTDTQYFGPGTRLTVL.

This rearrangement joins TRBV11-3 to TRBJ2-3; the D is unclear. Looked up from germline, CDR1 is SGHNT and CDR2 is YENEEA. Trimming took off 5 bases at V and 4 bases at J, with 10 bases between the two ends. The CDR3 contains 13 residues. The CDR3 nucleotides are TGTGCCAGCAGCCACTCAACAGCAGATACGCAGTATTTT. The encoded protein is CASSHSTADTQYF.

CDR3 amino acids: CASSSGTGGGNTIYF. Here the CDR3 DNA reads TGCGCCAGCAGCTCTGGGACAGGGGGCGGAAACACCATATATTTT. The chain couples TRBV5-1 to TRBJ1-3; 12 positions agree with TRBD1. J was trimmed by 4 bases and V by 3 bases; bases with no gene match: 2. Germline lookup yields CDR1 SGHRS and CDR2 YFSETQ. CDR3 length equals 15 residues.

With respect to this clone: Distinct nucleotide sequences in the sample also encode this CDR3. The chain is built from TRBV6-4 and TRBJ2-1; perhaps TRBD1 as D (7 bases). V was cut by 0 bases and J by 7 bases, with 10 bases left in between. CDR3 length: 14 amino acids. Germline CDR1 reads MRHNA; CDR2 reads SNTAGT. CDR3 sequence: CASSDSAGGNEQFF. The CDR3 DNA reads as TGTGCCAGCAGTGACTCGGCAGGGGGGAATGAGCAGTTCTTC.

The gene calls are TRBV7-2 and TRBJ1-4, with 12 bases lining up with TRBD1. Germline CDR1 and CDR2: SGHTA and FQGNSA. Unmatched junction bases numbered 5, after V lost 5 bases and J lost 10 bases. CDR3 length: 14 amino acids. The CDR3 DNA reads as TGTGCCAGCAGCCCGGGACAGGGGGCAGGAAAACTGTTTTTT. It translates to CASSPGQGAGKLFF. The variable domain in full, with the rest retrieved from reference TRBV7-2 and TRBJ1-4, is GAGVSQSPSNKVTEKGKDVELRCDPISGHTALYWYRQSLGQGLEFLIYFQGNSAPDKSGLPSDRFSAERTGGSVSTLTIQRTQQEDSAVYLCASSPGQGAGKLFFGSGTQLSVL.

V and J are TRBV11-2 and TRBJ2-1, with 7 bases that match TRBD2. Germline CDR1 is SGHAT and CDR2 is FQNNGV. Trimming removed 3 bases from V and 3 bases from J; junction bases left unmatched: 2. The CDR3 is made up of 14 amino acids. The chain's CDR3 is CASSLGGSYNEQFF. CDR3 coding DNA: TGTGCCAGCAGCTTGGGCGGGAGCTACAATGAGCAGTTCTTC.

This clone has just a few counts. V usage is TRBV5-4 and J usage is TRBJ2-1; 11 nucleotides agree with TRBD2. Germline CDR1 reads SGHNT; CDR2 reads YYREEE (reference sequence). V was clipped by 0 bases and J by 8 bases; unmatched bases: 13. The CDR3 loop spans 18 amino acids. This CDR3 is CASSLARASGRRLDEQFF. The CDR3 coding sequence is TGTGCCAGCAGCTTGGCCAGGGCTAGCGGGAGGCGTCTGGATGAGCAGTTCTTC.

This clone was seen just once. This chain links TRBV30 with TRBJ1-1; D unresolved. CDR1 and CDR2 (germline): GTSNPN, SVGIG (reference sequence). The CDR3 runs to 14 residues. The V end was cut by 0 bases, the J end by 3 bases, with 11 bases between. The CDR3 DNA sequence: TGTGCCTGGAGTGTCTGGCCGGCGGACACTGAAGCTTTCTTT. It specifies CAWSVWPADTEAFF.

The J gene is TRBJ2-1, the V gene TRBV11-3; 7 nucleotides align to TRBD1. V lost 5 bases and J lost 10; bases outside the gene matches: 8. Germline loops: CDR1 SGHNT, CDR2 YENEEA. The CDR3 runs 13 residues. The chain's CDR3 is CASSPRQGTEQFF. The CDR3 DNA follows: TGTGCCAGCAGCCCCAGACAGGGTACCGAGCAGTTCTTC.

This chain joins TRBV5-4 and TRBJ1-2, with TRBD1 matching over 7 bases. The CDR3 loop spans 11 amino acids. The junction had 0 bases not matched to a gene; V was cut back by 3 bases and J by 7 bases. Germline V gives CDR1 SGHNT, CDR2 YYREEE (reference sequence). The CDR3: CASSSGGGYTF. In nucleotides, the CDR3 is TGTGCCAGCAGCTCAGGGGGTGGCTACACCTTC.

The chain joins TRBV7-9 to TRBJ2-7; 7 positions match TRBD1. Germline CDR1 and CDR2: SEHNR and FQNEAQ (reference sequence). This CDR3 has 15 amino acids. V shed 4 bases, J shed 3 bases, and the junction held 9 bases outside the gene matches. The CDR3 region is CASSSFGTAGYEQYF. The CDR3 DNA reads as TGTGCCAGCAGCTCTTTTGGGACAGCTGGCTACGAGCAGTACTTC. The full variable domain, rest sourced from reference TRBV7-9 and TRBJ2-7, is DTGVSQNPRHKITKRGQNVTFRCDPISEHNRLYWYRQTLGQGPEFLTYFQNEAQLEKSRLLSDRFSAERPKGSFSTLEIQRTEQGDSAMYLCASSSFGTAGYEQYFGPGTRLTVT.

This clone turned up a few times. The chain is built from TRBV4-3 and TRBJ1-1, with 11 bases matching TRBD1. The CDR3 runs 18 residues. Trimming at V came to 0 bases and at J to 4 bases, leaving 10 bases not matched to a gene. The germline gives CDR1 LGHNA, CDR2 YSLEER. The DNA of the CDR3 is TGCGCCAGCAGCCAAGATAGGACAGGGGGCGAGGTATTCACTGAAGCTTTCTTT. Protein sequence: CASSQDRTGGEVFTEAFF.